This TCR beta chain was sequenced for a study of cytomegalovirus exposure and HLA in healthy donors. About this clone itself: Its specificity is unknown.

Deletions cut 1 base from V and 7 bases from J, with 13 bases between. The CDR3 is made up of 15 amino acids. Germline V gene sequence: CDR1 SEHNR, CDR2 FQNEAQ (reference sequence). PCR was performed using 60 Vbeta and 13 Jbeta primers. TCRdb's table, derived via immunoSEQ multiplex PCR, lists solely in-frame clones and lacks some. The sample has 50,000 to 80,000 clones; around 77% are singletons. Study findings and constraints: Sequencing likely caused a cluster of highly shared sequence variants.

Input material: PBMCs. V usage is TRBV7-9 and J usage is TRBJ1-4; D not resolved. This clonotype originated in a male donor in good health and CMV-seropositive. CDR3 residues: CASSLVGSMSEKLFF. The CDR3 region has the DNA TGTGCCAGCAGCTTAGTCGGTTCAATGAGTGAAAAACTGTTTTTT. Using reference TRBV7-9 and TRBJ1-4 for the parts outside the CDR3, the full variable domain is DTGVSQNPRHKITKRGQNVTFRCDPISEHNRLYWYRQTLGQGPEFLTYFQNEAQLEKSRLLSDRFSAERPKGSFSTLEIQRTEQGDSAMYLCASSLVGSMSEKLFFGSGTQLSVL.